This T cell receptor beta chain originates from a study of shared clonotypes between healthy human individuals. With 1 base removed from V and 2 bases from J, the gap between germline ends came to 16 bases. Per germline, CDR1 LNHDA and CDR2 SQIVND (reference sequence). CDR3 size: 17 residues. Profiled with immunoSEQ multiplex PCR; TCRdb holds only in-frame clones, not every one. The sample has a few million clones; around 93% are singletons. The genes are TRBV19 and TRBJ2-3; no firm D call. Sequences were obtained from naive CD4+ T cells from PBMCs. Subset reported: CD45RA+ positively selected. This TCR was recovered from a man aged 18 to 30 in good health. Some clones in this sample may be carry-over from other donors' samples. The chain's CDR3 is CASSIGTGYGDTDTQYF. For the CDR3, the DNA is TGTGCCAGTAGTATAGGTACGGGTTATGGGGACACAGATACGCAGTATTTT.